This is a list of T cell receptor beta chains from one sample in a study of T cells in Graves' hyperthyroidism and ophthalmopathy. TCRdb fed the multiplex PCR reads into MiXCR, producing one record per CDR3 protein. The sample lists hundreds of thousands of distinct CDR3 sequences, around 15% occurring once. Input material: blood. These TCRs come from a woman aged 18-29 years with Graves' hyperthyroidism. Each CDR3 is given with its conserved first and last residue. The D gene is left open where the match is weak.

j_gene | d_gene | v_gene | CDR3aa
TRBJ1-1 | - | TRBV19 | CASSMGTDYTEAFF
TRBJ1-1 | - | TRBV7-2 | CASSPYGGTGNTEAFF
TRBJ1-4 | TRBD1 | TRBV6-1 | CASSEAGTGKLFF
TRBJ1-2 | - | TRBV2 | CASRTGGRPYGYTF
TRBJ1-1 | - | TRBV6-2/TRBV6-3 | CASSYSAREGSHTEAFF
TRBJ2-3 | TRBD2 | TRBV12-3/TRBV12-4 | CASSWAGGGTDTQYF
TRBJ2-2 | TRBD2 | TRBV7-8 | CASSSEAGGLAGELFF
TRBJ1-2 | TRBD1 | TRBV3-1 | CASSTGGSNGYTF
TRBJ2-3 | - | TRBV27 | CASRKGGTLSTDTQYF
TRBJ2-2 | - | TRBV12-3/TRBV12-4 | CASSSLHRLPNTGELFF
TRBJ1-2 | - | TRBV4-1 | CASSQLTGTPRSYTF
TRBJ2-7 | TRBD1 | TRBV10-2 | CASRGQGAYEQYF
TRBJ2-7 | - | TRBV7-2 | CASSFDRSRAYEQYF
TRBJ1-5 | - | TRBV28 | CASSFLARNQPQHF
TRBJ2-7 | - | TRBV28 | CASSLPRVRYEQYF
TRBJ2-2 | - | TRBV10-3 | CAITQGSTGELFF
TRBJ1-4 | - | TRBV20-1 | CSARAEFRQLFF
TRBJ2-3 | - | TRBV7-3 | CASSSNGADTQYF
TRBJ2-2 | - | TRBV4-2 | CASSQAGSPGELFF
TRBJ1-5 | TRBD1 | TRBV20-1 | CSASSRQGNQPQHF
TRBJ1-6 | TRBD1 | TRBV20-1 | CSAIDRGLYNSPLHF
TRBJ2-7 | TRBD2 | TRBV20-1 | CSARGEELAVSYEQYF